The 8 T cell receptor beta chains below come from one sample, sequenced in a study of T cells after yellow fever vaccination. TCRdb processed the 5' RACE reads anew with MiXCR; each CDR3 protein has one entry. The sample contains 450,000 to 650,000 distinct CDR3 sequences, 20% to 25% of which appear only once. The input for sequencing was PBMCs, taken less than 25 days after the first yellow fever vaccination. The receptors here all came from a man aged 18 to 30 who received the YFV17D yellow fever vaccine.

The CDR3 region is CASSPPDSSYEQYF. CDR3 in DNA: TGTGCCAGCAGCCCCCCGGACAGCTCCTACGAGCAGTACTTC. The gene calls are TRBV3-1 and TRBJ2-7, with D maybe TRBD1 (6 bases). Per germline, CDR1 LGHDT and CDR2 YNNKEL (reference sequence). The CDR3 is 14 residues long. The V end was cut by 4 bases, the J end by 0 bases, with 10 bases between.

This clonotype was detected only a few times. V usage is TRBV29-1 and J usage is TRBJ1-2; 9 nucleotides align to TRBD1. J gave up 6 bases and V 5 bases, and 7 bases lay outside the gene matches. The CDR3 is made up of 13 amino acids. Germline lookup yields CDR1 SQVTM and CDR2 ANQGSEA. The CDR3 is CSVRPRTGDGYTF. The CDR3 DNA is TGCAGCGTTAGGCCCCGGACAGGGGATGGCTACACCTTC.

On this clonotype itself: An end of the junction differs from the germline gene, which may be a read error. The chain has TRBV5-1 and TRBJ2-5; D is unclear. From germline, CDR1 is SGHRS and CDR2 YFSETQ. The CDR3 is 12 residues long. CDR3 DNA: TGTGCCAGCAGCTTAGGATCAGAGACCCAGTACTTC. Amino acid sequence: CASSLGSETQYF.

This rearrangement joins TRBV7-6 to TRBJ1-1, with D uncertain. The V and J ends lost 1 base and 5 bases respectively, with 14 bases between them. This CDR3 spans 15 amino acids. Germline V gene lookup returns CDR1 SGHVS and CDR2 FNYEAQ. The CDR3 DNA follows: TGTGCCAGCAGCTTAGTTACCGGGTATAAGACTGAAGCTTTCTTT. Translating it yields CASSLVTGYKTEAFF. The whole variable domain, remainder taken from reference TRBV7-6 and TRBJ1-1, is GAGVSQSPRYKVTKRGQDVALRCDPISGHVSLYWYRQALGQGPEFLTYFNYEAQQDKSGLPNDRFSAERPEGSISTLTIQRTEQRDSAMYRCASSLVTGYKTEAFFGQGTRLTVV.

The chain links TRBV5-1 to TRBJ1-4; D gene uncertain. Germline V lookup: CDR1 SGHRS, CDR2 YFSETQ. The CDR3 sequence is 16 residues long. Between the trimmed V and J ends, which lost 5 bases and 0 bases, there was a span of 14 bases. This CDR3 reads CASRARLPATNEKLFF. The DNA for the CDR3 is TGCGCCAGCAGGGCGCGCCTCCCCGCAACTAATGAAAAACTGTTTTTT.

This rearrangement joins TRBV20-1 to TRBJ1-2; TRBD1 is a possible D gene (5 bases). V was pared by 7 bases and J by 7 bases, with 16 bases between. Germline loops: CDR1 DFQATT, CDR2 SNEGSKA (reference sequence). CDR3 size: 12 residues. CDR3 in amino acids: CSVPRDGGGYTF. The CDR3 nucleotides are TGCAGTGTACCTAGGGATGGGGGTGGCTACACCTTC.

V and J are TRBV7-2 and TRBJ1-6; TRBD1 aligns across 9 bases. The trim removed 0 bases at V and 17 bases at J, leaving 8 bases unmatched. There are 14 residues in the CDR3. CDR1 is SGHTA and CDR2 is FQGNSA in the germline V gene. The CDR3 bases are TGTGCCAGCAGCTTAGCGCCGGGACAGGGCTTATTCCACTTT. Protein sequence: CASSLAPGQGLFHF.

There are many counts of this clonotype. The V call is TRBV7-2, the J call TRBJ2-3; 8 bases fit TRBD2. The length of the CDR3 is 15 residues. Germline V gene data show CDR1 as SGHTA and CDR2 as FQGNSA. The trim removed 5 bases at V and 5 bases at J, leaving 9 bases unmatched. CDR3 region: CASSPRSSGVDTQYF. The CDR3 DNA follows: TGTGCCAGCAGCCCCCGTAGTAGCGGGGTAGATACGCAGTATTTT.